The 29 T cell receptor beta chains in this list originate from one sample, sequenced in a study of memory B cells and T cells in multiple sclerosis. After stimulus-free culture, autoproliferating CFSE-dim and non-proliferating CFSE-high T cells were sequenced separately. Some 50 million CFSE-labeled PBMCs were cultured six to seven days unstimulated, then replicate wells were pooled. Libraries were prepared by immunoSEQ multiplex PCR; TCRdb keeps only in-frame clonotypes and omits some of them. Counted here are tens of thousands of clones, roughly 82% occurring once; the ten biggest clones make up roughly 2.5%. What these receptors recognize is not known. The sequenced sample was PBMCs from blood kept in culture. The receptors shown here come from a human donor with multiple sclerosis.

The rearrangement links TRBV5-1 to TRBJ1-2; D remains unclear. Deletions cut 2 bases from V and 10 bases from J, with 15 bases between. The CDR3 loop spans 13 amino acids. CDR1 is SGHRS, CDR2 YFSETQ, per germline. The chain's CDR3 is CASSLSRDSSYTF. DNA of the CDR3: TGCGCCAGCAGCTTAAGCCGGGATTCCTCCTACACCTTC.

The rearrangement links TRBV2 to TRBJ1-1; no firm D call. Germline V lookup: CDR1 SNHLY, CDR2 FYNNEI. The CDR3 totals 15 residues. V was pared by 7 bases and J by 5 bases, with 20 bases between. The CDR3 bases are TGTGCCAGCAACCCAACTGGGTTCACGGGGACTGAAGCTTTCTTT. Protein sequence: CASNPTGFTGTEAFF.

The chain employs TRBV28 and TRBJ2-7, with a possible D match to TRBD1 (6 bases). This CDR3 region has 12 residues. With 10 bases removed from V and 5 bases from J, the gap between germline ends came to 15 bases. Per the germline V gene, CDR1 is MDHEN and CDR2 is SYDVKM. The DNA of the CDR3 is TGTGCCACTTGGGACAAGGGAAACGAGCAGTACTTC. Amino acids: CATWDKGNEQYF. Using reference TRBV28 and TRBJ2-7 for the parts outside the CDR3, the full variable domain is DVKVTQSSRYLVKRTGEKVFLECVQDMDHENMFWYRQDPGLGLRLIYFSYDVKMKEKGDIPEGYSVSREKKERFSLILESASTNQTSMYLCATWDKGNEQYFGPGTRLTVT.

The chain employs TRBV14 and TRBJ2-1; weak D call: TRBD1 (5 bases). CDR3 length: 15 residues. The germline V gene encodes CDR1 SGHDN and CDR2 FVKESK. Trimming shortened V by 0 bases and J by 8 bases, and 14 bases separated the two germline ends. CDR3 loop: CASSQDLGRADEQFF. DNA of the CDR3: TGTGCCAGCAGCCAAGATCTGGGCAGGGCCGATGAGCAGTTCTTC.

V gene TRBV12-5 combines with J gene TRBJ2-7, with D maybe TRBD2 (6 bases). The CDR3 has 12 amino acids. V dropped 5 bases and J dropped 6 bases, with 11 bases sitting between them. Germline V gene data show CDR1 as LGHNT and CDR2 as FRNRAP. CDR3 DNA: TGTGCTAGTGGTCCGGGACTGGGCGAGCAGTACTTC. Protein: CASGPGLGEQYF.

Concerning this clone itself: One end of the junction is discordant with germline, which a read error may explain. The genes are TRBV5-1 and TRBJ2-7; 8 nucleotides agree with TRBD1. CDR3 size: 14 residues. Germline V lookup: CDR1 SGHRS, CDR2 YFSETQ. CDR3 coding DNA: TGCGCCAGCAGCTCGGACAGGGACTCCGACGAGCAGTACTTC. Translation gives CASSSDRDSDEQYF.

The V and J genes are TRBV5-1 and TRBJ2-5, with D uncertain. The V end lost 4 bases, the J end lost 1 base, and 2 bases lay between the germline ends. Germline loops: CDR1 SGHRS, CDR2 YFSETQ. CDR3 size: 11 residues. The CDR3 region is CASSLQETQYF. The CDR3 region has the DNA TGCGCCAGCAGCCTCCAAGAGACCCAGTACTTC.

The chain has TRBV2 and TRBJ2-7; weak D call: TRBD1 (5 bases). The CDR3 is 13 amino acids. V lost 6 bases and J lost 3, with 12 bases in between. CDR1 is SNHLY and CDR2 is FYNNEI in the germline V gene. The CDR3: CASSRKQDYEQYF. The CDR3 DNA sequence: TGTGCCAGCAGCAGAAAACAGGACTACGAGCAGTACTTC.

The V call is TRBV7-8, the J call TRBJ2-2, with a weak D call TRBD1 (5 bases). The CDR3 extends over 14 amino acids. V gave up 7 bases and J gave up 3 bases, with 12 bases separating them. Germline assignment: CDR1 SGHVS and CDR2 FQNEAQ. DNA for the CDR3: TGTGCCAGCACGCGGACACCGTACACCGGGGAGCTGTTTTTT. This gives the protein CASTRTPYTGELFF.

The genes are TRBV11-2 and TRBJ1-4; tentative D call: TRBD1 (5 bases). Trimming removed 8 bases at V and 8 bases at J, with 18 bases between. This CDR3 is built from 14 residues. CDR1 and CDR2 from the germline V gene are SGHAT and FQNNGV. The chain's CDR3 is CASRGGSSREKLFF. DNA of the CDR3: TGTGCCAGCCGGGGGGGGTCCTCTAGGGAAAAACTGTTTTTT.

The V gene is TRBV29-1, the J gene TRBJ2-3; D not certain. Trimming stripped 6 bases from V and 2 bases from J, with 12 bases between. CDR3 length: 13 amino acids. Per germline, CDR1 SQVTM and CDR2 ANQGSEA. The CDR3 loop is CSVDPPSTDTQYF. For the CDR3, the DNA is TGCAGCGTCGACCCGCCTTCCACAGATACGCAGTATTTT.

The gene calls are TRBV5-1 and TRBJ2-5, with 9 bases matching TRBD1. The trim removed 2 bases at V and 1 base at J, leaving 3 bases unmatched. The CDR3 runs to 15 residues. Germline V lookup: CDR1 SGHRS, CDR2 YFSETQ. The CDR3 DNA follows: TGCGCCAGCAGCTTCGGGACAGGGCTCCAAGAGACCCAGTACTTC. Protein sequence: CASSFGTGLQETQYF.

The V gene is TRBV2, the J gene TRBJ1-3; D possibly corresponds to TRBD1 (6 bases). Trimming pared 8 bases from V and 0 bases from J, leaving 14 bases between. This CDR3 is built from 15 residues. The germline gives CDR1 SNHLY, CDR2 FYNNEI. The CDR3 loop is CASGPGVYSGNTIYF. Written as DNA, the CDR3 is TGTGCCAGCGGCCCAGGGGTTTACTCTGGAAACACCATATATTTT.

The genes are TRBV7-9 and TRBJ2-5; the D gene is possibly TRBD2 (5 bases). With 1 base removed from V and 2 bases from J, the gap between germline ends came to 11 bases. This CDR3 has 15 residues. CDR1 SEHNR and CDR2 FQNEAQ come from the germline V gene (reference sequence). CDR3 nucleotide sequence: TGTGCCAGCAGCTTAGGAGGGCGGAGACAAGAGACCCAGTACTTC. Its translation: CASSLGGRRQETQYF. The complete variable domain, with remaining parts taken from reference TRBV7-9 and TRBJ2-5, reads DTGVSQNPRHKITKRGQNVTFRCDPISEHNRLYWYRQTLGQGPEFLTYFQNEAQLEKSRLLSDRFSAERPKGSFSTLEIQRTEQGDSAMYLCASSLGGRRQETQYFGPGTRLLVL.

The chain employs TRBV29-1 and TRBJ2-1, with D possibly matching TRBD1 (6 bases). CDR1 and CDR2 from the germline V gene are SQVTM and ANQGSEA. The CDR3 extends over 17 amino acids. V was trimmed by 1 base and J by 3 bases, leaving 19 bases between them. The CDR3 nucleotides read TGCAGCGTTGAAGCCCTACAGGGTCGTAGAGTCTACAATGAGCAGTTCTTC. It is translated as CSVEALQGRRVYNEQFF.

This clone is medium-sized (0.01 to 0.1%) in the sample. The chain is built from TRBV7-9 and TRBJ2-7; 7 nucleotides match TRBD2. With 5 bases clipped from V and 0 bases from J, the junction kept 1 base outside the gene matches. The CDR3 loop spans 13 amino acids. CDR1 is SEHNR and CDR2 is FQNEAQ in the germline V gene (reference sequence). Here the CDR3 reads CASSRTSSYEQYF. The CDR3 nucleotides are TGTGCCAGCAGCCGGACTAGCTCCTACGAGCAGTACTTC.

The chain links TRBV29-1 to TRBJ1-1; D is perhaps TRBD1 (5 bases). CDR3 length equals 12 residues. The V and J ends lost 6 bases and 1 base respectively, with 9 bases between them. Germline V gene sequence: CDR1 SQVTM, CDR2 ANQGSEA. The CDR3 coding sequence is TGCAGCGTCCCAGGGTCGAACACTGAAGCTTTCTTT. The encoded protein is CSVPGSNTEAFF.

The V and J genes are TRBV19 and TRBJ1-5; D not resolved. CDR1 is LNHDA, CDR2 SQIVND, per germline (reference sequence). The CDR3 runs to 13 residues. V lost 4 bases, J lost 9 bases, and 13 bases lay in between. CDR3 bases: TGTGCCAGTAGTACAACCCGTTTACGGCCCCAGCATTTT. Its protein product is CASSTTRLRPQHF. Full variable domain (remainder filled in from reference TRBV19 and TRBJ1-5): DGGITQSPKYLFRKEGQNVTLSCEQNLNHDAMYWYRQDPGQGLRLIYYSQIVNDFQKGDIAEGYSVSREKKESFPLTVTSAQKNPTAFYLCASSTTRLRPQHFGDGTRLSIL.

In its sample, this clone was seen once. This chain connects TRBV2 to TRBJ1-5, with a possible D match to TRBD1 (6 bases). The germline CDR1 and CDR2 sequences are SNHLY and FYNNEI. This CDR3 is 15 amino acids long. The V end lost 5 bases, the J end lost 0 bases, and 11 bases lay between the germline ends. This chain's CDR3 is CASSLGGYSNQPQHF. CDR3 nucleotides: TGTGCCAGCAGTCTAGGGGGATATAGCAATCAGCCCCAGCATTTT.

V and J are TRBV27 and TRBJ1-2; TRBD1 is a possible D gene (5 bases). V was trimmed by 3 bases and J by 4 bases, leaving 15 bases between them. This CDR3 is built from 15 residues. CDR1 and CDR2 (germline): MNHEY, SMNVEV (reference sequence). The CDR3 reads CASSLVAGFAYGYTF. As DNA, the CDR3 is TGTGCCAGCAGTTTGGTGGCAGGGTTTGCCTATGGCTACACCTTC.

The rearrangement joins TRBV10-3 to TRBJ1-3, with 7 nucleotides matching TRBD1. Trimming cost V 6 bases and J 4 bases; bases outside gene matches: 9. The CDR3 has 15 amino acids. CDR1 is ENHRY, CDR2 SYGVKD, per germline. CDR3 protein: CAISPGQRSGNTIYF. As DNA, the CDR3 is TGTGCCATCAGCCCGGGACAGCGATCCGGAAACACCATATATTTT.

This sequence joins TRBV7-9 and TRBJ2-2; a weak D match, TRBD2 (5 bases). The germline V gene encodes CDR1 SEHNR and CDR2 FQNEAQ (reference sequence). V lost 5 bases, J lost 4 bases, and 11 bases lay in between. This CDR3 spans 14 amino acids. DNA for the CDR3: TGTGCCAGCAGCCCCTTCGGGGTCACCGGGGAGCTGTTTTTT. Residues: CASSPFGVTGELFF. Full variable domain (remainder filled in from reference TRBV7-9 and TRBJ2-2): DTGVSQNPRHKITKRGQNVTFRCDPISEHNRLYWYRQTLGQGPEFLTYFQNEAQLEKSRLLSDRFSAERPKGSFSTLEIQRTEQGDSAMYLCASSPFGVTGELFFGEGSRLTVL.

The chain uses TRBV6-1 and TRBJ1-3; TRBD1 might be the D (5 bases). V was pared by 7 bases and J by 2 bases, with 12 bases between. CDR1 is MNHNS and CDR2 is SASEGT in the germline V gene. There are 14 residues in the CDR3. CDR3 region: CASTPGPPGNTIYF. For the CDR3, the DNA is TGTGCCAGCACCCCAGGGCCGCCTGGAAACACCATATATTTT.

The rearrangement uses TRBV20-1 and TRBJ2-7, with D uncertain. With 3 bases removed from V and 9 bases from J, the gap between germline ends came to 12 bases. The CDR3 loop spans 11 amino acids. The germline CDR1 and CDR2 sequences are DFQATT and SNEGSKA (reference sequence). The DNA for the CDR3 is TGCAGTGCTAGGGGTAACTTGGGGCAGTACTTC. Translating it yields CSARGNLGQYF.

The CDR3 loop reads CASSVGNVPYGYTF. The CDR3 region has the DNA TGTGCCAGCAGCGTAGGCAACGTCCCCTATGGCTACACCTTC. The chain carries TRBV9 and TRBJ1-2; D not resolved. Germline loops: CDR1 SGDLS, CDR2 YYNGEE. The V and J ends lost 0 bases and 4 bases respectively, with 10 bases between them. CDR3 length: 14 amino acids.

This clone was recorded once. The chain is built from TRBV5-1 and TRBJ1-1; D not resolved. V was cut by 4 bases and J by 1 base, with 14 bases left in between. The CDR3 runs 15 residues. Germline V lookup: CDR1 SGHRS, CDR2 YFSETQ. The chain's CDR3 is CASSQLTGRNTEAFF. The DNA of the CDR3 is TGCGCCAGCAGCCAGCTGACCGGCAGGAACACTGAAGCTTTCTTT.

The genes are TRBV6-6 and TRBJ2-3; 10 positions agree with TRBD2. The V segment lost 3 bases and the J segment 10 bases; nucleotides outside the gene matches: 13. This CDR3 has 16 residues. CDR1 and CDR2 (germline): MNHNY, SVGAGI (reference sequence). The CDR3 DNA reads TGTGCCAGCAGTTATAGCCTAGCGGGAGCCGGCGGTGCGCAGTATTTT. Translation: CASSYSLAGAGGAQYF.

V and J are TRBV30 and TRBJ2-1, with 7 bases that match TRBD1. The CDR3 spans 14 residues. The germline gives CDR1 GTSNPN, CDR2 SVGIG (reference sequence). The ends lost 5 bases at V and 5 bases at J; junction bases unmatched: 9. CDR3 residues: CAWARGGNHNEQFF. CDR3 nucleotide sequence: TGTGCCTGGGCGAGAGGGGGCAATCACAATGAGCAGTTCTTC.

This chain joins TRBV25-1 and TRBJ2-7; 9 bases map to TRBD2. The CDR3 totals 14 residues. V lost 2 bases, J lost 2 bases, and 1 base stayed unmatched. Germline-derived CDR1 and CDR2 are MGHDK and SYGVNS. The CDR3 DNA follows: TGTGCCAGCAGTGAACGCGGGAGGGCCTACGAGCAGTACTTC. Residues: CASSERGRAYEQYF.